This is a list of T cell receptor beta chains from one sample in a study of blood T cell repertoires in COVID-19. TCRdb's copy holds only in-frame clones and misses some; the assay was immunoSEQ multiplex PCR. Of roughly 62,000 clones listed, about four fifths are singletons. Sequenced input: peripheral blood. The receptors stem from a human donor in a cohort sampled during active COVID-19. Each CDR3 is given with its conserved first and last residue. A D gene is named only where the DNA matches it firmly. Rows may omit the clone size; those that give it use once, few, many or a size class.

cdr3_aa: CASSPGGVRTEAFF
cdr3_nt: TGCGCCAGCAGCCCAGGGGGTGTGCGCACTGAAGCTTTCTTT
j_call: TRBJ1-1
v_call: TRBV5-1
d_call: TRBD1
clone_size: NA

cdr3_aa: CASSLGPVRGGLPYEQYF
cdr3_nt: TGTGCCAGCAGCTTGGGGCCTGTCCGGGGGGGCCTTCCTTACGAGCAGTACTTC
j_call: TRBJ2-7
v_call: TRBV5-5
d_call: TRBD2
clone_size: NA

cdr3_aa: CASRTSGRPGEQFF
cdr3_nt: TGTGCCAGCAGGACTAGCGGGAGGCCCGGTGAGCAGTTCTTC
j_call: TRBJ2-1
v_call: TRBV2
d_call: TRBD2
clone_size: NA

cdr3_aa: CASSLQPGIYNEQFF
cdr3_nt: TGCGCCAGCAGCTTGCAACCAGGGATTTACAATGAGCAGTTCTTC
j_call: TRBJ2-1
v_call: TRBV5-1
d_call: NA
clone_size: NA

cdr3_aa: CASSDQGSYGYTF
cdr3_nt: TGTGCCAGCAGCGATCAGGGGAGCTATGGCTACACCTTC
j_call: TRBJ1-2
v_call: TRBV11-2
d_call: NA
clone_size: once

cdr3_aa: CASSSAGGNQPQHF
cdr3_nt: TGTGCCAGCAGTTCCGCAGGGGGCAATCAGCCCCAGCATTTT
j_call: TRBJ1-5
v_call: TRBV28
d_call: NA
clone_size: NA

cdr3_aa: CASSLRDEQFF
cdr3_nt: TGTGCCAGCAGTCTCCGGGATGAGCAGTTCTTC
j_call: TRBJ2-1
v_call: TRBV2
d_call: NA
clone_size: NA

cdr3_aa: CASHSGQGGDEQFF
cdr3_nt: TGCGCCAGCCATTCGGGACAGGGGGGCGATGAGCAGTTCTTC
j_call: TRBJ2-1
v_call: TRBV5-1
d_call: TRBD1
clone_size: NA

cdr3_aa: CASSLAGGQSYGYTF
cdr3_nt: TGTGCCAGCAGCTTGGCTGGGGGACAGAGCTATGGCTACACCTTC
j_call: TRBJ1-2
v_call: TRBV5-6
d_call: TRBD1
clone_size: NA

cdr3_aa: CASSSRQGVYEQYF
cdr3_nt: TGTGCCAGCAGCTCTCGACAGGGGGTCTACGAGCAGTACTTC
j_call: TRBJ2-7
v_call: TRBV13
d_call: TRBD1
clone_size: NA

cdr3_aa: CAWSPPGQNYGYTF
cdr3_nt: TGTGCCTGGAGTCCGCCGGGACAGAACTATGGCTACACCTTC
j_call: TRBJ1-2
v_call: TRBV30
d_call: TRBD1
clone_size: NA

cdr3_aa: CASSLLSSLGTGFSEQYF
cdr3_nt: TGTGCCAGCAGCTTATTGAGCAGTTTAGGGACAGGCTTTTCCGAGCAGTACTTC
j_call: TRBJ2-7
v_call: TRBV7-8
d_call: TRBD1
clone_size: many

cdr3_aa: CASSPITSGTGELFF
cdr3_nt: TGTGCCAGCAGCCCCATAACCTCGGGGACCGGGGAGCTGTTTTTT
j_call: TRBJ2-2
v_call: TRBV7-8
d_call: NA
clone_size: NA

cdr3_aa: CASSPDGSTTIYF
cdr3_nt: TGTGCCAGCAGCCCCGACGGGTCAACCACCATATATTTT
j_call: TRBJ1-3
v_call: TRBV7-8
d_call: NA
clone_size: NA

cdr3_aa: CASLHEQYF
cdr3_nt: TGTGCCAGCCTCCACGAGCAGTACTTC
j_call: TRBJ2-7
v_call: TRBV6-7
d_call: NA
clone_size: NA

cdr3_aa: CASSPTTNEQFF
cdr3_nt: TGTGCCAGTAGCCCAACAACCAATGAGCAGTTCTTC
j_call: TRBJ2-1
v_call: TRBV19
d_call: NA
clone_size: NA

cdr3_aa: CAFSQGIGQPQHF
cdr3_nt: TGTGCCTTCAGCCAAGGCATCGGGCAGCCCCAGCATTTT
j_call: TRBJ1-5
v_call: TRBV10-3
d_call: NA
clone_size: NA

cdr3_aa: CASSTGGAGGTDTQYF
cdr3_nt: TGTGCCAGTAGTACAGGGGGAGCGGGGGGCACAGATACGCAGTATTTT
j_call: TRBJ2-3
v_call: TRBV19
d_call: NA
clone_size: NA

cdr3_aa: CASSFEFPARGIRDTEAFF
cdr3_nt: TGTGCCAGCAGCTTCGAGTTTCCCGCAAGGGGGATACGGGACACTGAAGCTTTCTTT
j_call: TRBJ1-1
v_call: TRBV5-6
d_call: NA
clone_size: NA

cdr3_aa: CASSPDWNTGELFF
cdr3_nt: TGCGCCAGCAGCCCGGACTGGAACACCGGGGAGCTGTTTTTT
j_call: TRBJ2-2
v_call: TRBV5-1
d_call: NA
clone_size: NA

cdr3_aa: CASSIPGQGSTDTQYF
cdr3_nt: TGTGCCAGTAGTATACCGGGACAGGGGTCCACAGATACGCAGTATTTT
j_call: TRBJ2-3
v_call: TRBV19
d_call: TRBD1
clone_size: NA

cdr3_aa: CASSVLGGGGTEAFF
cdr3_nt: TGTGCCAGCAGTGTCCTAGGAGGGGGGGGAACTGAAGCTTTCTTT
j_call: TRBJ1-1
v_call: TRBV2
d_call: NA
clone_size: once

cdr3_aa: CASSPGTSGIDEQYF
cdr3_nt: TGTGCCAGCAGTCCGGGGACTAGCGGGATCGACGAGCAGTACTTC
j_call: TRBJ2-7
v_call: TRBV27
d_call: TRBD2
clone_size: once

cdr3_aa: CASSYPSNEKLFF
cdr3_nt: TGTGCCAGCAGTTATCCCTCTAATGAAAAACTGTTTTTT
j_call: TRBJ1-4
v_call: TRBV6-2/TRBV6-3
d_call: NA
clone_size: NA

cdr3_aa: CASSLTTGWTEAFF
cdr3_nt: TGTGCCAGCAGTTTAACTACAGGGTGGACTGAAGCTTTCTTT
j_call: TRBJ1-1
v_call: TRBV28
d_call: NA
clone_size: NA

cdr3_aa: CASSNRDGYTF
cdr3_nt: TGTGCCAGCAGCAACAGGGACGGCTACACCTTC
j_call: TRBJ1-2
v_call: TRBV7-9
d_call: NA
clone_size: NA

cdr3_aa: CASRTDRTNSPLHF
cdr3_nt: TGTGCCAGCAGAACGGACAGAACCAATTCACCCCTCCACTTT
j_call: TRBJ1-6
v_call: TRBV7-2
d_call: NA
clone_size: few

cdr3_aa: CASSLGAARTGELFF
cdr3_nt: TGTGCCAGCAGCCTGGGGGCTGCGAGGACCGGGGAGCTGTTTTTT
j_call: TRBJ2-2
v_call: TRBV3-1/TRBV3-2
d_call: NA
clone_size: few

cdr3_aa: CASSPAYQASNQPQHF
cdr3_nt: TGTGCCAGCAGTCCCGCCTACCAGGCTAGCAATCAGCCCCAGCATTTT
j_call: TRBJ1-5
v_call: TRBV27
d_call: NA
clone_size: NA

cdr3_aa: CASSPPGVAYEQYF
cdr3_nt: TGTGCCAGCAGCCCCCCGGGGGTGGCCTACGAGCAGTACTTC
j_call: TRBJ2-7
v_call: TRBV3-1/TRBV3-2
d_call: NA
clone_size: NA

cdr3_aa: CASSLRTGQMGTGELFF
cdr3_nt: TGTGCCAGCAGCTTAAGAACCGGACAAATGGGGACCGGGGAGCTGTTTTTT
j_call: TRBJ2-2
v_call: TRBV7-2
d_call: NA
clone_size: NA

cdr3_aa: CATSRDKATGELFF
cdr3_nt: TGTGCCACCAGCAGAGATAAAGCCACCGGGGAGCTGTTTTTT
j_call: TRBJ2-2
v_call: TRBV15
d_call: NA
clone_size: NA

cdr3_aa: CASSLQGNKANTEAFF
cdr3_nt: TGTGCCAGCAGCTTACAGGGCAATAAGGCGAACACTGAAGCTTTCTTT
j_call: TRBJ1-1
v_call: TRBV5-5
d_call: NA
clone_size: NA

cdr3_aa: CASSRTGLSGEQYF
cdr3_nt: TGTGCCAGCAGTCGGACAGGGCTTTCAGGAGAGCAGTACTTC
j_call: TRBJ2-7
v_call: TRBV6-5
d_call: TRBD1
clone_size: NA

cdr3_aa: CASSFTGTAYEQYF
cdr3_nt: TGTGCCAGCAGTTTCACCGGGACAGCGTACGAGCAGTACTTC
j_call: TRBJ2-7
v_call: TRBV3-1/TRBV3-2
d_call: TRBD1
clone_size: NA

cdr3_aa: CASSSGQGNTEAFF
cdr3_nt: TGCGCCAGCAGCTCCGGACAGGGGAACACTGAAGCTTTCTTT
j_call: TRBJ1-1
v_call: TRBV5-1
d_call: TRBD1
clone_size: few

cdr3_aa: CASSYSTGGYEQYF
cdr3_nt: TGTGCCAGCAGTTACTCGACAGGGGGTTACGAGCAGTACTTC
j_call: TRBJ2-7
v_call: TRBV6-2/TRBV6-3
d_call: TRBD1
clone_size: NA

cdr3_aa: CASSSGAENTQYF
cdr3_nt: TGCGCCAGCAGCTCAGGGGCCGAAAATACGCAGTATTTT
j_call: TRBJ2-3
v_call: TRBV5-1
d_call: NA
clone_size: NA

cdr3_aa: CASKGTAGGEAFF
cdr3_nt: TGCGCCAGCAAAGGGACGGCGGGGGGTGAAGCTTTCTTT
j_call: TRBJ1-1
v_call: TRBV5-1
d_call: NA
clone_size: once

cdr3_aa: CSVTSGQGYNEQFF
cdr3_nt: TGCAGCGTTACATCGGGACAGGGGTACAATGAGCAGTTCTTC
j_call: TRBJ2-1
v_call: TRBV29-1
d_call: TRBD1
clone_size: few